The 17 T cell receptor beta chains listed next were all sequenced from one sample in a study of T cells in women clearing cervical HPV infection. TCRdb's copy holds only in-frame clones and misses some; the assay was immunoSEQ multiplex PCR. Its clone listing holds 40,000 to 55,000 clones. Sample: blood buffy coat. The receptors stem from a woman between 18 and 69 years old with a cervical HPV16 infection that either progressed to CIN3+ or cleared (not recorded which).

About this clone: The sequence runs out 3 residues before the end of the CDR3; the remainder is reconstructed from the germline J gene. V usage is TRBV6-2 or TRBV6-3 and J usage is TRBJ2-5, with D unresolved. V lost 2 bases and J 4 bases, leaving 5 bases between the germline ends. CDR3 length: 12 residues. CDR1 is MNHEY and CDR2 is SVGEGT in the germline V gene. This chain's CDR3 is CASSYGPETQYF. The DNA read from the CDR3 is TGTGCCAGCAGTTACGGGCCAGAGACC.

For this clone: The read terminates 3 residues ahead of where the CDR3 ends, so the germline J gene completes it. The chain carries TRBV7-9 and TRBJ2-2; D is perhaps TRBD1 (6 bases). This CDR3 is built from 10 residues. In germline, CDR1 is SEHNR, CDR2 FQNEAQ (reference sequence). CDR3 in amino acids: CATGQSPLFF. Partial CDR3 DNA: TGTGCCACTGGACAGTCACCG.

Comments on this clone: The read comes to an end 3 residues before the CDR3 does, leaving the germline J gene to fill in the end. This chain connects TRBV20-1 to TRBJ2-3; 10 nucleotides align to TRBD2. Germline V CDR1 and CDR2: DFQATT, SNEGSKA (reference sequence). This CDR3 spans 14 amino acids. The CDR3 here is CSARMGLAGETQYF. CDR3 DNA (partial): TGCAGTGCCCGAATGGGGCTAGCGGGGGAAACG.

On this clone itself: The CDR3 is cut off 3 residues early in the read; its end comes from the germline J gene. Other nucleotide sequences in the sample specify the same CDR3. The chain combines TRBV6-2 or TRBV6-3 with TRBJ1-3; D remains ambiguous. From germline, CDR1 is MNHEY and CDR2 SVGEGT. V lost 6 bases and J 4 bases, leaving 19 bases between the germline ends. The CDR3 is 16 amino acids. This chain's CDR3 is CASSYKNPGPGNTIYF. The DNA read from the CDR3 is TGTGCCAGCAGCTACAAGAACCCAGGCCCCGGAAACACC.

In the case of this clone: The read ends 3 residues before the CDR3 terminus; that terminus is restored from the germline J gene. The chain joins TRBV7-2 to TRBJ2-1, with 10 bases fitting TRBD2. Per germline, CDR1 SGHTA and CDR2 FQGNSA. V lost 6 bases to trimming and J lost 7 bases; unmatched junction nucleotides: 9. This CDR3 is 15 amino acids long. CDR3 sequence: CASRGWASGGNEQFF. The part of the CDR3 DNA that was read is TGTGCCAGCAGGGGGTGGGCTAGCGGGGGAAATGAG.

A note on this clone: The read comes to an end 3 residues before the CDR3 does, leaving the germline J gene to fill in the end. At the DNA level, this CDR3 is encoded by other sequences in the same sample as well. The chain couples TRBV29-1 to TRBJ1-2; no definite D call. The CDR3 length is 13 residues. V was trimmed by 4 bases and J by 6 bases, leaving 15 bases between them. CDR1 is SQVTM and CDR2 is ANQGSEA in the germline V gene. The CDR3 DNA, read in part, is TGCAGCGTTGCTGGGCGCCTCATGCATGGC. Translated, it gives CSVAGRLMHG. From start to end, the CDR3 is CSVAGRLMHGYTF.

Regarding this clone: The junction departs from germline at one end; a sequencing error may be responsible. The CDR3 end is not reached by the read, which stops 3 residues before it; the germline J gene fills it in. This CDR3 is also generated by other DNA sequences in the sample. J is TRBJ1-3 and V is TRBV2; 7 bases are a match to TRBD1. CDR1 and CDR2 from the germline V gene are SNHLY and FYNNEI. There are 14 residues in the CDR3. Incomplete CDR3 DNA: TGTGCCAGCAGTCCAGGGGGTTCTGGAAACACT. Amino acid sequence: CASSPGGSGNT. The whole CDR3 protein is CASSPGGSGNTIYF. Supplemented by reference TRBV2 and TRBJ1-3, the full variable domain reads EPEVTQTPSHQVTQMGQEVILRCVPISNHLYFYWYRQILGQKVEFLVSFYNNEISEKSEIFDDQFSVERPDGSNFTLKIRSTKLEDSAMYFCASSPGGSGNTIYFGEGSWLTVV.

Comment on this clone: The sequenced fragment ends 3 residues before the CDR3 boundary, so the rest is inferred from the germline J gene. J is TRBJ1-4 and V is TRBV5-6; 9 bases match TRBD1. CDR1 is SGHDT and CDR2 is YYEEEE in the germline V gene. Trimming at V came to 4 bases and at J to 7 bases, leaving 8 bases not matched to a gene. The CDR3 totals 15 residues. Incomplete CDR3 DNA: TGTGCCAGCAGCGGGGGGACAGGGCTGGGTGAAAAA. It yields the protein CASSGGTGLGEK. The whole CDR3 is CASSGGTGLGEKLFF. Using reference TRBV5-6 and TRBJ1-4 for the parts outside the CDR3, the full variable domain is DAGVTQSPTHLIKTRGQQVTLRCSPKSGHDTVSWYQQALGQGPQFIFQYYEEEERQRGNFPDRFSGHQFPNYSSELNVNALLLGDSALYLCASSGGTGLGEKLFFGSGTQLSVL.

Regarding this clone: Read sequence stops 3 residues before the CDR3 end, and the germline J gene provides the missing end. This sequence joins TRBV2 and TRBJ2-7, with 7 bases aligning to TRBD1. Trimming removed 10 bases from V and 2 bases from J; junction bases left unmatched: 20. Germline CDR1 reads SNHLY; CDR2 reads FYNNEI. CDR3 length: 17 amino acids. The CDR3 region is CAIVRQGVNVFPYEQYF. The sequenced part of the CDR3 DNA is TGTGCCATTGTCCGACAGGGCGTTAATGTGTTCCCCTACGAG. Using reference TRBV2 and TRBJ2-7 for the parts outside the CDR3, the full variable domain is EPEVTQTPSHQVTQMGQEVILRCVPISNHLYFYWYRQILGQKVEFLVSFYNNEISEKSEIFDDQFSVERPDGSNFTLKIRSTKLEDSAMYFCAIVRQGVNVFPYEQYFGPGTRLTVT.

Comment on this clone: The read terminates 3 residues before the CDR3 end, so the remaining end is supplied by the germline J gene. V usage is TRBV5-1 and J usage is TRBJ1-2; the D gene is possibly TRBD1 (5 bases). The CDR3 has 15 residues. The V gene's germline CDR1 is SGHRS and CDR2 YFSETQ. CDR3 sequence reads: CASSFTGTQQETYTF. CDR3 DNA (partial): TGCGCCAGCAGCTTTACGGGGACTCAACAAGAGACC.

On this clone itself: Read coverage stops 3 residues before the CDR3 terminus; the germline J gene supplies the remainder. The V gene is TRBV6-2 or TRBV6-3, the J gene TRBJ1-4, with 8 nucleotides matching TRBD1. The CDR3 sequence is 14 residues long. The germline CDR1 and CDR2 sequences are MNHEY and SVGEGT. The CDR3 here is CASRPGQEDSTLFF. CDR3 bases read: TGTGCCAGCAGACCGGGACAGGAAGATTCTACA.

Concerning this clone itself: The DNA ends 3 residues before the CDR3 does, and the rest of the CDR3 is filled in from the germline J gene. The chain couples TRBV11-3 to TRBJ2-7; D might be TRBD2 (6 bases). This CDR3 comprises 13 residues. CDR1 is SGHNT and CDR2 is YENEEA in the germline V gene. V was shortened by 3 bases and J by 4 bases, with 10 bases between the two germline ends. This chain's CDR3 is CASSFGTAYEQYF. The DNA read from the CDR3 is TGTGCCAGCAGCTTCGGGACTGCGTACGAG.

About this clone: With the read ending 3 residues before the CDR3 end, the germline J gene is used to fill in that end. The V and J genes are TRBV20-1 and TRBJ2-2; D is perhaps TRBD1 (6 bases). The CDR3 spans 14 residues. The V gene's germline CDR1 is DFQATT and CDR2 SNEGSKA (reference sequence). V was clipped by 3 bases and J by 5 bases, with 13 bases between them. CDR3 amino acids: CSASVQGITGELFF. The sequenced CDR3 bases are TGCAGTGCTAGTGTACAGGGTATAACCGGGGAG.

A word on this clone: The CDR3 end falls 3 residues outside the read, so it is completed with the germline J gene. This sequence joins TRBV28 and TRBJ1-5; TRBD1 might be the D (5 bases). V lost 6 bases to trimming and J lost 3 bases, with 15 bases between them. Germline V gene sequence: CDR1 MDHEN, CDR2 SYDVKM. The length of the CDR3 is 15 residues. The CDR3 is CASSSPGLDNQPQHF. The CDR3 DNA, read in part, is TGTGCCAGCAGCTCACCGGGACTCGACAATCAGCCC.

Turning to this clone: Read sequence stops 3 residues before the CDR3 end, and the germline J gene provides the missing end. The chain links TRBV19 to TRBJ2-3, with a possible D match to TRBD1 (5 bases). The length of the CDR3 is 16 residues. CDR1 LNHDA and CDR2 SQIVND come from the germline V gene (reference sequence). CDR3 residues: CASHPKGRYSNQPQYF. The covered CDR3 bases are TGTGCCAGTCATCCTAAGGGGCGGTATAGCAATCAGCCG.

Comment on this clone: Read data end 3 residues before the CDR3 end; the end is taken from the germline J gene. This chain uses TRBV6-1 with TRBJ2-1; 9 nucleotides match TRBD2. This CDR3 spans 17 amino acids. Germline V CDR1 and CDR2: MNHNS, SASEGT. V gave up 0 bases and J gave up 8 bases; unmatched junction bases: 11. The CDR3 is CASSEALGGGAGDEQFF. Incomplete CDR3 DNA: TGTGCCAGCAGTGAAGCGCTAGGCGGGGGGGCCGGGGATGAG.

The part of the CDR3 DNA that was read is TGCGCCAGCAGGGGGACAGGGACCCTCTATGGC. This gives the protein CASRGTGTLYG. The whole CDR3 sequence reads CASRGTGTLYGYTF. The chain links TRBV10-2 to TRBJ1-2; 9 bases match TRBD1. The CDR3 end lies 3 residues beyond the end of the read and is filled in from the germline J gene. Germline V gene sequence: CDR1 WSHSY, CDR2 SAAADI. Germline trimming cut 6 bases from V and 4 bases from J; bases unmatched to any gene: 6. The CDR3 consists of 14 residues.